This T cell receptor beta chain was sequenced in a study of Ad26.COV2.S vaccination and SARS-CoV-2 variants (dated by TCRdb to about 2021). As for the study more broadly: Donors in the vaccine arm were drawn from COV1001, a multicentre, randomized, double-blind, placebo-controlled phase I-IIa trial testing Ad26.COV2.S in healthy adults. Ad26.COV2.S was administered intramuscularly at 5 x 10^10 or 1 x 10^11 viral particles, either as a single shot or as two shots given 56 days apart. The specificity and breadth of SARS-CoV-2-reactive T cell receptors after Ad26.COV2.S vaccination were assessed by TCRbeta repertoire sequencing. The TCR-sequenced set comprised around 30 samples: approximately 20 Ad26.COV2.S vaccine recipients, 5 placebo recipients and 8 SARS-CoV-2 convalescent individuals. Trial participants were randomized into five groups of five, in which low-dose or high-dose Ad26.COV2.S was given once or twice, or placebo was given on both occasions. Investigators remained blinded to trial group allocation during experiments and outcome assessment. Overall study outcomes, separate from this receptor: According to the authors, total T cell responses may have been underestimated by the TCR breadth and depth analyses. Vaccine and placebo recipients had similar non-spike TCR breadth, a finding consistent with the vaccine containing only spike. The study was not powered for comparison of responses between vaccine doses or regimens. After vaccination, substantial breadth of spike-specific CD8+ and CD4+ T cell responses was reported. Higher spike-specific TCR breadth was observed in Ad26.COV2.S recipients than in placebo recipients (P = 0.0014).

Read against the paper, the sample's treatment or condition label means: about 20 received Ad26.COV2.S at low or high dose, single or two shots; several received placebo; per-sample allocation not given. For vaccine and placebo recipients, the sequenced repertoires came from samples collected on day 63 after the first injection. Between 29 July and 7 August 2020, Cohort 1b enrolled some 25 adults aged 18-55 years at one site in Boston, USA. Ad26.COV2.S was a replication-incompetent adenovirus type 26 vector expressing a prefusion-stabilized SARS-CoV-2 spike protein from the original Wuhan strain. Including cysteine and phenylalanine, the CDR3 has 15 amino acids. Just the 45-base CDR3 DNA is kept, in frame starting at base 1. V sheds 1 base and J sheds 4 bases, leaving 13 bases between their ends. The germline V gene encodes CDR1 KGHSH and CDR2 LQKENI. Concerning this clone itself: Its antigen is unknown. No quality values exist for individual bases; no much larger clone is one base distant.

TCRbeta CDR3 regions were sequenced with the immunoSEQ Assay. After extraction, genomic DNA underwent amplification by bias-controlled multiplex PCR, followed by high-throughput sequencing. The paper's data handling went like this. To quantify the absolute abundance of each unique TCRbeta CDR3 region, sequences were collapsed and filtered. T cell fraction was estimated by normalization of TCRbeta template counts to usable DNA, with usable DNA being measured through amplification of reference genes present in all nucleated cells. Repertoire TCRs were annotated as SARS-CoV-2-specific when V gene, CDR3 amino acid sequence and J gene were exactly matched to a known reactive TCR set. The reference SARS-CoV-2 TCR set came from MIRA and was filtered for enrichment in COVID-19-positive ImmuneCODE repertoires, removing public or cross-reactive TCRs. Drawing on the MIRA antigens, annotated TCRs were analysed further at the level of specific ORF or position within ORF. Breadth was defined as annotated unique rearrangements over total unique productive rearrangements; depth was the summed frequency of those rearrangements. Two-sided Wilcoxon rank-sum tests were used to compare TCR breadth between groups. TCRdb holds this immuneACCESS table with in-frame rearrangements only. Some clones are missing; in checked studies, unresolved V genes explain under half, and the rest has no known cause. V, J and clone size derive from that table, while D and trimming were established from the DNA sequence. This sample holds about 280,000 clones; approximately 89% were observed only once. About 3.5% of the sample lies in the top ten.

The input for sequencing was peripheral blood, taken in a trial of Ad26.COV2.S vaccine versus placebo. The sequence joins TRBV18 to TRBJ1-1, with a weak D call of TRBD1 (5 bases match). The clonotype comes from a person between 18 and 59 years old who received the Ad26.COV2.S COVID-19 vaccine or a placebo. The CDR3 is CASSPLEEGSTEAFF. The nucleotide sequence is TGTGCCAGCTCACCACTGGAGGAGGGGAGCACTGAAGCTTTCTTT. The full variable domain, completed from the reference TRBV18 and TRBJ1-1 proteins outside the CDR3, reads NAGVMQNPRHLVRRRGQEARLRCSPMKGHSHVYWYRQLPEEGLKFMVYLQKENIIDESGMPKERFSAEFPKEGPSILRIQQVVRGDSAAYFCASSPLEEGSTEAFFGQGTRLTVV.